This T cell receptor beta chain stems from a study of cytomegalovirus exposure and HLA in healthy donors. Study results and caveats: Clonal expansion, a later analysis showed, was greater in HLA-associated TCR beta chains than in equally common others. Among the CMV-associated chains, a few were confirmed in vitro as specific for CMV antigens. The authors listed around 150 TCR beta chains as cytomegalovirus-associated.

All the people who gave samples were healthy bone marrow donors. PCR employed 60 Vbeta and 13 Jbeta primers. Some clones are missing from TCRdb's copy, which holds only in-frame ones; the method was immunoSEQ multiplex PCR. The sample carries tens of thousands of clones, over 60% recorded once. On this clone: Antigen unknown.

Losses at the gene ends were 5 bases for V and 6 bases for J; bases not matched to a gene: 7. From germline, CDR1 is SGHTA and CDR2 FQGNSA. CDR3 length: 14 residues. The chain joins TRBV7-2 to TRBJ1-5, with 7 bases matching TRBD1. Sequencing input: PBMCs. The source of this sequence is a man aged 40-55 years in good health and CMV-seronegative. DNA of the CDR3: TGTGCCAGCAGCCAGGGGGGTCTGGGTCAGCCCCAGCATTTT. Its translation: CASSQGGLGQPQHF.